The TCR beta chain under discussion was sequenced for a study of CD8 T cells in ankylosing spondylitis (dated by TCRdb to the late 2010s). Regarding the research as a whole: The study profiled T cell receptor beta repertoires in healthy donors and ankylosing spondylitis patients to find disease-linked TCR variants. The full study cohort comprised 20 to 25 ankylosing spondylitis patients and roughly 100 healthy donors. Samples of peripheral blood were taken, and for ankylosing spondylitis patients, synovial fluid was collected as well. Broad study findings and their caveats: The disease-linked clones were reported to be significantly enriched in matched synovial fluid samples from ankylosing spondylitis patients. The disease-linked clones had a CD8+ phenotype and were found at relatively low frequencies in peripheral blood. Some of the motif variants had been reported before in the synovial fluid and blood of reactive arthritis patients, a finding that suggests common disease-initiation mechanisms. A TCR beta motif made up of 7 to 9 highly homologous amino acid variants appeared to be characteristic of blood from ankylosing spondylitis patients.

Regarding this clonotype: What antigen it recognizes has not been identified. One base away there is no much larger clone; base qualities are not given.

The CDR3 spans 15 residues, from the cysteine through the phenylalanine. The kept DNA is CDR3 alone, 45 bases in frame from the first base. V gives up 5 bases and J gives up 6 bases, and the segment between their germline ends measures 21 bases. CDR1 and CDR2, per the germline V gene (reference sequence), are DFQATT and SNEGSKA. This sample was sequenced with an Illumina HiSeq 2500. Quantitative 5'-RACE with molecular barcodes was the method used to prepare the TCR beta libraries. For the original study's pipeline: Disease-linked TCR variants were identified with a new computational method built on a probabilistic model of VDJ rearrangement. Through fastp at Q25 and MiXCR, TCRdb rebuilt clones from the public reads, retaining in-frame beta chains. CDR3 protein sequences are deduplicated, and each keeps its most common genes and DNA. In this record, the V and J calls reflect TCRdb's handling and not the investigators' own analysis. The sample table shows about 160,000 distinct CDR3 sequences, and around 17% are seen once. Over 7.5% of the sample rests with the top ten.

The rearrangement joined TRBV20-1 to TRBJ2-3; the D gene is possibly TRBD1 or TRBD2, each agreeing over 5 bases. The sample was blood, either unsorted or a sorted T cell fraction (not recorded which). This sequence originates from a male donor with ankylosing spondylitis or in good health (not recorded which). The bases are TGCAGTGCTCCCCCCCCGGGGACCCTCCTCGATACGCAGTATTTT. Translated, this is CSAPPPGTLLDTQYF.